The rows below give T cell receptor beta chains drawn from one sample of a study of human T cells and chemical hapten exposure. TCRdb recomputed calls from the RACE reads with MiXCR, one row per CDR3 protein. The sample lists 90,000 to 140,000 distinct CDR3 sequences; under 40% were seen once. The material sequenced was whole blood, taken in connection with sensitization to the hapten diphenylcyclopropenone (DPC). The source of these receptors is a middle-aged man with alopecia areata. Some clones in this sample may be carry-over from other donors' samples. Each CDR3 is given without its conserved first and last residue. The order of the fields is clone size, J gene, D gene, V gene, CDR3 protein. A D gene is named only where the DNA matches it firmly. Clone size is not always given. Where it is, it says once, few, many or a class for expanded clones.

>NA|TRBJ2-7|TRBD2|TRBV27
ASSFREGEQY
>NA|TRBJ1-2|NA|TRBV6-2/TRBV6-3
ASSGGRSPARYGYT
>NA|TRBJ2-1|TRBD1|TRBV18
ASSLYAGTGAYNEQF
>few|TRBJ2-1|TRBD2|TRBV3-1
ASSKGRGGGSSYNEQF
>many|TRBJ1-6|NA|TRBV6-5
ASKIRTGSPLH
>NA|TRBJ2-3|NA|TRBV28
ASSLKPPSTDTQY
>few|TRBJ1-1|TRBD1|TRBV9
ASSAENPDRGTEAF
>NA|TRBJ1-2|NA|TRBV2
ARRGSYGYT
>NA|TRBJ1-6|TRBD1|TRBV15
ATSRAYSPVRRGDSPLH
>NA|TRBJ2-1|TRBD2|TRBV7-9
ASIQTSARYNEQF
>few|TRBJ2-3|TRBD2|TRBV28
ASSRAGVEDTQY
>NA|TRBJ2-1|TRBD1|TRBV28
ASSGPGQGTNEQF
>many|TRBJ2-1|NA|TRBV6-5
ASSSTYLPHNEQF
>NA|TRBJ2-2|TRBD2|TRBV10-2
ASSEAGINTGELF
>many|TRBJ2-5|TRBD2|TRBV5-1
ASSFRLAGGPLKTQY
>NA|TRBJ2-5|TRBD2|TRBV7-2
ASSLSGRSKETQY
>NA|TRBJ1-2|NA|TRBV4-3
ASSQGLVRAYGYT
>NA|TRBJ2-3|NA|TRBV24-1
ATSDPAREGATDTQY
>NA|TRBJ2-1|NA|TRBV12-3/TRBV12-4
ASSLSGVVYNEQF
>few|TRBJ1-6|NA|TRBV2
ASSDLWQDNSPLH
>few|TRBJ2-2|NA|TRBV24-1
ATSPRGAANTGELF
>NA|TRBJ2-1|NA|TRBV6-6
ASSLSSVLWQF
>few|TRBJ1-1|NA|TRBV6-2/TRBV6-3
ASSLRQGRGNTEAF
>NA|TRBJ1-6|NA|TRBV20-1
SAPVLGTYNSPLH
>few|TRBJ1-6|NA|TRBV15
ATSYGGSENSPLH
>few|TRBJ2-5|TRBD2|TRBV28
ASSLFGTSGQETQY
>NA|TRBJ2-3|TRBD2|TRBV9
ASSEPGLDTDTQY
>NA|TRBJ2-7|NA|TRBV3-1
ASSAATASYEQY
>few|TRBJ1-1|TRBD1|TRBV4-1
ASSHIGQGASTEAF
>few|TRBJ2-3|NA|TRBV9
ASSPGADGGADTQY
>once|TRBJ2-1|TRBD2|TRBV7-8
ASSPMGGDPWF
>medium-sized|TRBJ2-3|TRBD2|TRBV7-9
ASSPPTSGTPTDTQY
>many|TRBJ2-5|NA|TRBV18
ASSPQETQY
>NA|TRBJ1-1|TRBD1|TRBV10-2
ASSMQGASEAF
>few|TRBJ2-1|TRBD2|TRBV13
ASSLVTSGPYEQF
>NA|TRBJ2-3|NA|TRBV7-6
ASSLVGNRDTQY
>few|TRBJ1-2|TRBD1|TRBV5-1
ASSLAGQSFYGYT
>NA|TRBJ2-3|TRBD2|TRBV7-8
ASSLAGGPSDTQY
>NA|TRBJ1-2|TRBD1|TRBV29-1
SVEMGTGGARYGYT
>NA|TRBJ2-4|TRBD2|TRBV11-2
ASSLTGLGGREWAKNIQY
>few|TRBJ2-3|TRBD2|TRBV20-1
SVISAGVGGTDTQY
>few|TRBJ2-7|NA|TRBV7-9
ASSFGDPPYEQY
>NA|TRBJ2-5|NA|TRBV6-6
ASSYGVEGLGTQY
>NA|TRBJ2-1|TRBD1|TRBV11-2
ASSPWTGDNEQF
>NA|TRBJ2-7|TRBD2|TRBV4-3
ASSQSPTSGAYEQY
>once|TRBJ2-7|NA|TRBV29-1
SVVPGGVYEQY
>NA|TRBJ2-2|TRBD2|TRBV2
ASSEVGSGRAANTGELF
>once|TRBJ2-7|TRBD2|TRBV20-1
SARDGGRGYRGYEQY
>NA|TRBJ2-3|TRBD2|TRBV14
ASSQLAGGPTDTQY
>NA|TRBJ1-1|NA|TRBV29-1
SVVRLSGTEAF